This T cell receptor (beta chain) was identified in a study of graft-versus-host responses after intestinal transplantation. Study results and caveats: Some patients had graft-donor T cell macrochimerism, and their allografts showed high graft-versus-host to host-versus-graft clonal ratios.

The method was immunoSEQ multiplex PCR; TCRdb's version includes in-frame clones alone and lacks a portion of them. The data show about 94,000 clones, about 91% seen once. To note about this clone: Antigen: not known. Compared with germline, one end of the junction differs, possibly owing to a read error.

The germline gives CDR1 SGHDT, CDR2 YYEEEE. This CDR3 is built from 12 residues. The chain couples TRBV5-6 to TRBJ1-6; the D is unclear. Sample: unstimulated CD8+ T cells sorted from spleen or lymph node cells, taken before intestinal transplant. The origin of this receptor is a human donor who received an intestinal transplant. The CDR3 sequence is CASSSRTLPLHF. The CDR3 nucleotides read TGCGCCAGCAGCTCCAGGACTTTACCCCTCCACTTT.